Listed below are T cell receptor beta chains from one sample, sequenced in a study of T cells in Graves' hyperthyroidism and ophthalmopathy. TCRdb called the multiplex PCR reads again in MiXCR, with one record for every CDR3 protein. The repertoire has about 610,000 distinct CDR3 sequences, 40% to 55% of them found once; the top ten carry 7.5% to 8.5%. The sample was peripheral blood or thyroid tissue (not recorded which). The origin of the receptors is a woman aged 18-35 years with Graves' hyperthyroidism. CDR3s include the opening cysteine and the closing phenylalanine or tryptophan. Each record gives: D gene, V gene, J gene, clone size, CDR3 length, CDR3 DNA, CDR3 protein. The D gene is left open where the match is weak. Expanded clones are given a class, and other clones once, few, many or no size at all.

d_gene: -; v_gene: TRBV2; j_gene: TRBJ1-5; abundance: many; len: 15; CDR3nt: TGTGCCAGCAGACCCTCACAGGGTTCGAACCAGCCCCAGCATTTT; CDR3aa: CASRPSQGSNQPQHF
d_gene: -; v_gene: TRBV2; j_gene: TRBJ1-2; abundance: -; len: 13; CDR3nt: TGTGCCAGCAGTGAAACAGGTATCTATGGCTACACCTTC; CDR3aa: CASSETGIYGYTF
d_gene: TRBD1; v_gene: TRBV29-1; j_gene: TRBJ1-2; abundance: many; len: 14; CDR3nt: TGCAGCGTTGGGACAGGGAGATTAGATTACGGCTACACCTTC; CDR3aa: CSVGTGRLDYGYTF
d_gene: -; v_gene: TRBV7-2; j_gene: TRBJ2-5; abundance: once; len: 16; CDR3nt: TGTGCCAGCAGCTTCGATATGGAGACTAGTTTGAAGACCCAGTACTTC; CDR3aa: CASSFDMETSLKTQYF
d_gene: -; v_gene: TRBV20-1; j_gene: TRBJ2-7; abundance: many; len: 14; CDR3nt: TGCAGTGCTAGAGATTACCCGCAGGGCTACGAGCAGTACTTC; CDR3aa: CSARDYPQGYEQYF
d_gene: -; v_gene: TRBV7-8; j_gene: TRBJ1-5; abundance: many; len: 15; CDR3nt: TGTGCCAGCAGCTCTGGACGGTATAGCAATCAGCCCCAGCATTTT; CDR3aa: CASSSGRYSNQPQHF
d_gene: TRBD1; v_gene: TRBV29-1; j_gene: TRBJ1-2; abundance: once; len: 14; CDR3nt: TGCAGCGTTGTCCCGGGACAGGGCCTCTATGGCTACACCTTC; CDR3aa: CSVVPGQGLYGYTF
d_gene: -; v_gene: TRBV7-3; j_gene: TRBJ1-1; abundance: -; len: 14; CDR3nt: TGTGCCAGCAGATTGACAGTCATGAACACTGAAGCTTTCTTT; CDR3aa: CASRLTVMNTEAFF
d_gene: TRBD2; v_gene: TRBV7-3; j_gene: TRBJ2-7; abundance: many; len: 15; CDR3nt: TGTGCCAGCAGCTTAAATGGGCGGGAGCCCTACGAGCAGTACTTC; CDR3aa: CASSLNGREPYEQYF
d_gene: -; v_gene: TRBV2; j_gene: TRBJ2-7; abundance: -; len: 12; CDR3nt: TGTGCCAGCAGTGTCGCGGGGAATGAGCAGTACTTC; CDR3aa: CASSVAGNEQYF
d_gene: TRBD1; v_gene: TRBV5-1; j_gene: TRBJ2-5; abundance: -; len: 14; CDR3nt: TGCGCCAGCAGCGAGGGGACAGGGCACGAGACCCAGTACTTC; CDR3aa: CASSEGTGHETQYF
d_gene: -; v_gene: TRBV20-1; j_gene: TRBJ2-7; abundance: many; len: 13; CDR3nt: TGCAGTGGGACGGGACATTTCTCCTACGAGCAGTACTTC; CDR3aa: CSGTGHFSYEQYF
d_gene: -; v_gene: TRBV10-2; j_gene: TRBJ2-2; abundance: -; len: 17; CDR3nt: TGCGCCAGCAGTGAGCCCTACAGGGAGAAGAAGGCCGGGGAGCTGTTTTTT; CDR3aa: CASSEPYREKKAGELFF
d_gene: TRBD1; v_gene: TRBV25-1; j_gene: TRBJ2-7; abundance: -; len: 12; CDR3nt: TGTGCCACCGGGGGACAGGAGGACGAGCAGTACTTC; CDR3aa: CATGGQEDEQYF
d_gene: -; v_gene: TRBV6-6; j_gene: TRBJ1-5; abundance: many; len: 16; CDR3nt: TGTGCCAGCAGTTACTCGCGACAACATAGCAATCAGCCCCAGCATTTT; CDR3aa: CASSYSRQHSNQPQHF
d_gene: TRBD1; v_gene: TRBV29-1; j_gene: TRBJ2-7; abundance: -; len: 14; CDR3nt: TGCAGCGTTGTTGCAGGGACAGGGTTCTACGAGCAGTACTTC; CDR3aa: CSVVAGTGFYEQYF
d_gene: TRBD1; v_gene: TRBV2; j_gene: TRBJ2-7; abundance: many; len: 14; CDR3nt: TGTGCCAGCGCTACCGGGACAGGCTCCTACGAGCAGTACTTC; CDR3aa: CASATGTGSYEQYF
d_gene: -; v_gene: TRBV11-3; j_gene: TRBJ2-6; abundance: many; len: 16; CDR3nt: TGTGCCAGCAGGCCACAGGGCCTAGGTGGGGCCAACGTCCTGACTTTC; CDR3aa: CASRPQGLGGANVLTF
d_gene: TRBD1; v_gene: TRBV30; j_gene: TRBJ2-7; abundance: many; len: 13; CDR3nt: TGTGCCTGGCAGGGGGCGGGGATGTACGAGCAGTACTTC; CDR3aa: CAWQGAGMYEQYF
d_gene: TRBD1; v_gene: TRBV19; j_gene: TRBJ1-6; abundance: many; len: 16; CDR3nt: TGTGCCAGTAGTATCGGACAGGGGTCCTATAATTCACCCCTCCACTTT; CDR3aa: CASSIGQGSYNSPLHF
d_gene: TRBD1; v_gene: TRBV7-9; j_gene: TRBJ2-7; abundance: many; len: 15; CDR3nt: TGTGCCAGCAGCTCTTCCGGGACAGGGCCCTACGAGCAGTACTTC; CDR3aa: CASSSSGTGPYEQYF
d_gene: -; v_gene: TRBV19; j_gene: TRBJ1-2; abundance: -; len: 17; CDR3nt: TGTGCCAGTAGTATATGGCGGGAGCCGAATACTAACTATGGCTACACCTTC; CDR3aa: CASSIWREPNTNYGYTF
d_gene: TRBD1; v_gene: TRBV27; j_gene: TRBJ1-5; abundance: many; len: 14; CDR3nt: TGTGCCAGCAGTTCAGACAGGGATAATCAGCCCCAGCATTTT; CDR3aa: CASSSDRDNQPQHF
d_gene: -; v_gene: TRBV7-9; j_gene: TRBJ2-5; abundance: -; len: 16; CDR3nt: TGTGCCAGCAGCTTTTCTTCTGGCGCAGGGAATCAGCCCCAGTACTTC; CDR3aa: CASSFSSGAGNQPQYF
d_gene: -; v_gene: TRBV6-1; j_gene: TRBJ1-5; abundance: many; len: 13; CDR3nt: TGTGCCAGCAGTGCCAGGGATAATCAGCCCCAGCATTTT; CDR3aa: CASSARDNQPQHF
d_gene: TRBD1; v_gene: TRBV6-5; j_gene: TRBJ2-2; abundance: many; len: 14; CDR3nt: TGTGCCAGCAGTCGACAGGGAACGACCGGGGAGCTGTTTTTT; CDR3aa: CASSRQGTTGELFF
d_gene: -; v_gene: TRBV14; j_gene: TRBJ2-1; abundance: few; len: 12; CDR3nt: TGTGCCAGCAGCCAATTATTCGGGGAGCAGTTCTTC; CDR3aa: CASSQLFGEQFF
d_gene: TRBD2; v_gene: TRBV2; j_gene: TRBJ2-7; abundance: -; len: 14; CDR3nt: TGTGCCAGCAGCTTCGGGACTAGCCCCTACGAGCAGTACTTC; CDR3aa: CASSFGTSPYEQYF
d_gene: TRBD2; v_gene: TRBV7-2; j_gene: TRBJ2-3; abundance: -; len: 19; CDR3nt: TGTGCCAGCAGCTTAGATAGGACTAGCGGGAGTTCCGGCACAGATACGCAGTATTTT; CDR3aa: CASSLDRTSGSSGTDTQYF
d_gene: -; v_gene: TRBV10-3; j_gene: TRBJ1-2; abundance: -; len: 14; CDR3nt: TGTGCCATCAGTGAGTCTCGGGCAGGGGATGGCTACACCTTC; CDR3aa: CAISESRAGDGYTF
d_gene: TRBD2; v_gene: TRBV7-9; j_gene: TRBJ2-5; abundance: many; len: 16; CDR3nt: TGTGCCAGCAGCTCCACCCCGGGACTAGGAAGAGAGACCCAGTACTTC; CDR3aa: CASSSTPGLGRETQYF
d_gene: -; v_gene: TRBV7-4; j_gene: TRBJ1-2; abundance: -; len: 11; CDR3nt: TGTGCCAGCAGCGATCCCGGGGGCTACACCTTC; CDR3aa: CASSDPGGYTF
d_gene: -; v_gene: TRBV2; j_gene: TRBJ1-3; abundance: -; len: 16; CDR3nt: TGTGCCAGCAGTACGGCAGACAGGCCCTCTGGAAACACCATATATTTT; CDR3aa: CASSTADRPSGNTIYF
d_gene: -; v_gene: TRBV9; j_gene: TRBJ1-5; abundance: many; len: 14; CDR3nt: TGTGCCAGCAGCGCGGACCAAGGGTTACAGCCCCAGCATTTT; CDR3aa: CASSADQGLQPQHF
d_gene: TRBD1; v_gene: TRBV5-1; j_gene: TRBJ1-3; abundance: many; len: 15; CDR3nt: TGCGCCAGCAGCTTGGCCAACAGGGGAGGAAACACCATATATTTT; CDR3aa: CASSLANRGGNTIYF
d_gene: TRBD1; v_gene: TRBV12-3/TRBV12-4; j_gene: TRBJ1-6; abundance: many; len: 16; CDR3nt: TGTGCCAGCAGTCTCACCGGACAGGGGCGAGATTCACCCCTCCACTTT; CDR3aa: CASSLTGQGRDSPLHF
d_gene: TRBD1; v_gene: TRBV3-1; j_gene: TRBJ1-4; abundance: -; len: 18; CDR3nt: TGTGCCAGCAGCCAAGCACGGGACAGACGAGCAACTAATGAAAAACTGTTTTTT; CDR3aa: CASSQARDRRATNEKLFF
d_gene: -; v_gene: TRBV5-1; j_gene: TRBJ1-2; abundance: many; len: 13; CDR3nt: TGCGCCAGCAGCTTTGGGGTTTTGGATGGCTACACCTTC; CDR3aa: CASSFGVLDGYTF
d_gene: -; v_gene: TRBV25-1; j_gene: TRBJ1-1; abundance: -; len: 17; CDR3nt: TGTGCCAGCTCACCGACCTCGATAGCCGCGATAGGCACTGAAGCTTTCTTT; CDR3aa: CASSPTSIAAIGTEAFF
d_gene: -; v_gene: TRBV5-4; j_gene: TRBJ1-1; abundance: -; len: 15; CDR3nt: TGTGCCAGCAGCTTGACAGGGCCAAGGGGGACTGAAGCTTTCTTT; CDR3aa: CASSLTGPRGTEAFF
d_gene: -; v_gene: TRBV29-1; j_gene: TRBJ2-7; abundance: few; len: 13; CDR3nt: TGCAGCTTGGCGGAGCGGGCCACCCACGAGCAGTACTTC; CDR3aa: CSLAERATHEQYF
d_gene: -; v_gene: TRBV9; j_gene: TRBJ1-1; abundance: many; len: 14; CDR3nt: TGTGCCAGCAGCCCCCAGGTCTCGAACACTGAAGCTTTCTTT; CDR3aa: CASSPQVSNTEAFF
d_gene: -; v_gene: TRBV2; j_gene: TRBJ1-2; abundance: -; len: 15; CDR3nt: TGTGCCAGCAGCCCTGACACCGGGGACGACTATGGCTACACCTTC; CDR3aa: CASSPDTGDDYGYTF
d_gene: -; v_gene: TRBV7-2; j_gene: TRBJ2-5; abundance: few; len: 16; CDR3nt: TGTGCCAGCAGCTTAGCTGGACATTCGTACCAAGAGACCCAGTACTTC; CDR3aa: CASSLAGHSYQETQYF
d_gene: -; v_gene: TRBV25-1; j_gene: TRBJ2-7; abundance: -; len: 12; CDR3nt: TGTGCAAGGCGGAGAGCCACCTACGAGCAGTACTTC; CDR3aa: CARRRATYEQYF